This T cell receptor (beta chain) was found in a study of T cell repertoires in cytomegalovirus infection. In the study overall: Signatures in public TCR beta sequences pointed to both CMV infection and matching HLA type.

Study observations and caveats: Based on cumulative public TCR beta family frequency, carriers of CMV plus the relevant HLA were identified.

Via MiXCR, TCRdb re-called the reads, giving one row per CDR3 protein. The data hold about 330,000 distinct CDR3 sequences, with over 7.5% observed a single time. Comment on this clonotype: Its antigen is unidentified.

Germline CDR1 reads MDHEN; CDR2 reads SYDVKM. Trimming stripped 2 bases from V and 2 bases from J, with 6 bases between. This CDR3 has 14 amino acids. This receptor was taken from a human donor in good health (CMV status not recorded). Some clones in this sample may be carry-over from other donors' samples. This sequence joins TRBV28 and TRBJ2-2; D remains unclear. The material sequenced was PBMCs. In nucleotides, the CDR3 is TGTGCCAGCAGTTTAATAAGAAACACCGGGGAGCTGTTTTTT. Its translation: CASSLIRNTGELFF.